This T cell receptor beta chain was identified during a study of CD8+CD57+ T cells in acquired aplastic anemia. Study details: Mean yield of DNA from sorted CD4+ and CD8+ cells was approximately 3 ug. On average, healthy donors gave approximately 11 million reads for CD4+ cells.

Details on this clonotype: Its antigen is not known.

Findings and caveats of the study: Around 29 shared CD8+ CDR3s appeared highly expressed within patients' immunodominant clones.

The germline V and J ends were trimmed by 3 bases and 8 bases, with 11 bases remaining between them. CDR1 and CDR2 (germline): ENHRY, SYGVKD. The CDR3 length is 13 residues. Investigators profiled TCR beta VDJ and CDR3 from genomic DNA template. TCRdb used MiXCR to reprocess the reads, holding one entry per CDR3 protein. The data contain some 180,000 distinct CDR3 sequences, about 47% of them seen just once; the ten biggest clones take up under 3%. The receptor comes from a human donor in good health. Sequenced material: sorted CD4+, CD8+, or CD8+CD57+ T cells (not recorded which) from PBMCs. The gene calls are TRBV10-3 and TRBJ1-3; D is perhaps TRBD1 (5 bases). Written as DNA, the CDR3 is TGTGCCATCAGTGACGATCAGGGCTACACCATATATTTT. Translation gives CAISDDQGYTIYF.